Listed here is a single T cell receptor (beta chain). As yet, its antigen is unknown. Trimming pared 5 bases from V and 0 bases from J, leaving 16 bases between. This CDR3 has 16 amino acids. Germline values: CDR1 LNHNV, CDR2 YYDKDF (reference sequence). This record comes from a study of OX40 agonist ivuxolimab in advanced cancers. Study in general: With a range of about 23 to 85, age averaged roughly 60 years, and about 82% were male.

Only in-frame clones appear in the TCRdb table, and some are missing; sequencing was by immunoSEQ multiplex PCR. This table has about 69,000 clones, roughly nine tenths appearing once. Whole-study results and caveats: Antigen specificity was not determined for the expanded peripheral T cells. Both CD4+ and CD8+ T cell populations in blood had undergone clonal expansion by week 6 at 0.1 to 3.0 mg/kg.

V is TRBV15 and J is TRBJ1-2, with D tentatively TRBD1 (6 bases). This receptor was obtained from an adult with an advanced solid tumor such as melanoma, head and neck, liver or kidney cancer. Sequenced material: CD4+ or CD8+ T cells sorted from blood, taken in a trial of the OX40 agonist ivuxolimab. The CDR3 reads CATSRTSDSSNYGYTF. CDR3 bases: TGTGCCACCAGCCGGACTTCGGACAGCTCTAACTATGGCTACACCTTC.